The 23 T cell receptor beta chains below all came from one sample that was sequenced in a study of Ad26.COV2.S vaccination and SARS-CoV-2 variants. The assay was immunoSEQ multiplex PCR, and TCRdb's table has in-frame clones only and misses some. Of some 450,000 clones detected, roughly 88% appear once; the ten largest clones hold about 4.4%. Described treatment: roughly 19 received Ad26.COV2.S at low or high dose, single or two shots; roughly 5 received placebo; per-sample allocation not given. Samples analyzed were those drawn on day 63 after the first vaccine or placebo injection. The sample was peripheral blood, taken in a trial of Ad26.COV2.S vaccine versus placebo. All receptors come from a person between 18 and 59 years old who received the Ad26.COV2.S COVID-19 vaccine or a placebo.

The table lists this clone with a few counts. V is TRBV4-2 and J is TRBJ1-4, with TRBD1 as a possible D gene (5 bases). The CDR3 is made up of 16 amino acids. Germline CDR1 LGHNA, CDR2 YNFKEQ. The V end was cut by 4 bases, the J end by 6 bases, with 18 bases between. The CDR3 here is CASSPLRQGPDEKLFF. The CDR3 nucleotides are TGTGCCAGCAGCCCCCTACGGCAGGGCCCGGATGAAAAACTGTTTTTT.

In regard to this clone: Other DNA sequences in this sample translate to the same CDR3. V usage is TRBV28 and J usage is TRBJ2-7; D is unresolved. Germline CDR1 MDHEN, CDR2 SYDVKM. CDR3 size: 10 residues. The ends were cut back, 3 bases at V and 5 bases at J, with 2 bases in the middle. The CDR3 is CASSLDEQYF. CDR3 sequence (DNA): TGTGCCAGCAGTTTGGACGAGCAGTACTTC.

The chain recombines TRBV7-9 with TRBJ1-4; D possibly corresponds to TRBD1 (5 bases). The germline gives CDR1 SEHNR, CDR2 FQNEAQ (reference sequence). With 1 base removed from V and 8 bases from J, the gap between germline ends came to 11 bases. CDR3 length: 14 residues. The chain's CDR3 is CASSLVRGNEKLFF. The DNA for the CDR3 is TGTGCCAGCAGCTTAGTAAGGGGAAACGAAAAACTGTTTTTT.

This clone appeared a single time. This sequence joins TRBV29-1 and TRBJ2-7; TRBD1 agrees at 7 bases. Germline V lookup: CDR1 SQVTM, CDR2 ANQGSEA. The length of the CDR3 is 15 residues. J was trimmed by 0 bases and V by 4 bases; bases with no gene match: 9. CDR3 sequence reads: CSVVGTESFSYEQYF. Here the CDR3 DNA reads TGCAGCGTTGTCGGGACAGAGAGTTTCTCCTACGAGCAGTACTTC.

The V and J genes are TRBV5-4 and TRBJ2-5, with D perhaps given as TRBD1 or TRBD2 (6 bases each). Trimming removed 5 bases from V and 5 bases from J, with 19 bases in between. Germline CDR1 SGHNT, CDR2 YYREEE (reference sequence). CDR3 length: 15 residues. The CDR3 here is CASSWGDNRIETQYF. CDR3 in DNA: TGTGCCAGCAGTTGGGGGGACAATCGGATTGAGACCCAGTACTTC.

The CDR3 sequence is CASSDAGGSVNEKLFF. CDR3 in DNA: TGCGCCAGCAGCGACGCAGGGGGCAGTGTAAACGAAAAACTGTTTTTT. This sequence joins TRBV4-3 and TRBJ1-4; 8 bases align to TRBD1. The CDR3 has 16 amino acids. Germline V gene lookup returns CDR1 LGHNA and CDR2 YSLEER. The junction had 13 bases not matched to a gene; V was cut back by 5 bases and J by 8 bases.

This rearrangement joins TRBV2 to TRBJ1-1; maybe TRBD1 (5 bases). The germline CDR1 and CDR2 sequences are SNHLY and FYNNEI. V was shortened by 8 bases and J by 1 base, with 17 bases between the two germline ends. The CDR3 contains 15 residues. This CDR3 is CASSTEGPRNTEAFF. CDR3 bases: TGTGCCAGCTCGACGGAGGGGCCCCGGAACACTGAAGCTTTCTTT.

The chain couples TRBV27 to TRBJ2-7, with 9 bases that match TRBD2. The length of the CDR3 is 17 residues. CDR1 is MNHEY, CDR2 SMNVEV, per germline (reference sequence). V was clipped by 0 bases and J by 3 bases; unmatched bases: 9. The CDR3 reads CASSLSRTGTSYYEQYF. DNA of the CDR3: TGTGCCAGCAGTTTATCTCGCACCGGGACTAGCTACTACGAGCAGTACTTC.

The rearrangement uses TRBV19 and TRBJ1-1, with a weak D call TRBD1 (5 bases). With 7 bases removed from V and 3 bases from J, the gap between germline ends came to 15 bases. This CDR3 spans 14 amino acids. The germline V gene encodes CDR1 LNHDA and CDR2 SQIVND (reference sequence). For the CDR3, the DNA is TGTGCCAGTAATCAGGGTGTTTCGGACACTGAAGCTTTCTTT. Protein product: CASNQGVSDTEAFF.

The genes are TRBV27 and TRBJ2-1; D possibly corresponds to TRBD2 (6 bases). Looked up from germline, CDR1 is MNHEY and CDR2 is SMNVEV (reference sequence). The CDR3 totals 12 residues. Between the trimmed V and J ends, which lost 6 bases and 6 bases, there was a span of 9 bases. The CDR3 loop is CASRTGGNEQFF. Written as DNA, the CDR3 is TGTGCCAGCAGGACCGGGGGCAATGAGCAGTTCTTC.

For this clone: Additional DNA sequences in this sample encode the identical CDR3. The chain employs TRBV20-1 and TRBJ2-5, with D tentatively TRBD2 (6 bases). Deletions cut 3 bases from V and 4 bases from J, with 6 bases between. The CDR3 is made up of 11 amino acids. Germline V lookup: CDR1 DFQATT, CDR2 SNEGSKA (reference sequence). DNA for the CDR3: TGCAGTGCTAGTAGCGGAGAGACCCAGTACTTC. Translation: CSASSGETQYF.

The chain combines TRBV7-2 with TRBJ1-4, with 10 bases identical to TRBD1. The CDR3 covers 14 residues. The germline gives CDR1 SGHTA, CDR2 FQGNSA. The junction had 1 base not matched to a gene; V was cut back by 3 bases and J by 6 bases. DNA of the CDR3: TGTGCCAGCAGCTTCGGGACAGGGGATGAAAAACTGTTTTTT. Translated, it gives CASSFGTGDEKLFF.

V and J are TRBV28 and TRBJ2-7; perhaps TRBD1 as D (5 bases). V lost 2 bases, J lost 4 bases, and 12 bases lay in between. Germline V gene sequence: CDR1 MDHEN, CDR2 SYDVKM. The CDR3 length is 14 residues. CDR3 in amino acids: CASSLRGKLYEQYF. DNA of the CDR3: TGTGCCAGCAGTTTAAGGGGAAAGTTGTACGAGCAGTACTTC.

The chain carries TRBV5-6 and TRBJ2-7; D is ambiguous. The germline CDR1 and CDR2 sequences are SGHDT and YYEEEE. V shed 3 bases and J shed 3 bases, with 7 bases lying between them. The CDR3 consists of 12 residues. The CDR3 region has the DNA TGTGCCAGCAGCTCGGGCCTCTACGAGCAGTACTTC. Residues: CASSSGLYEQYF.

The CDR3, as DNA: TGTGCCAGCGGATCAGGGATATCTAACTATGGCTACACCTTC. This encodes CASGSGISNYGYTF. The J gene is TRBJ1-2, the V gene TRBV28; D is perhaps TRBD1 (5 bases). V lost 8 bases to trimming and J lost 0 bases, with 13 bases between them. Germline CDR1 MDHEN, CDR2 SYDVKM. This CDR3 comprises 14 residues.

This clone came up once. The J gene is TRBJ2-3, the V gene TRBV28, with 8 bases lining up with TRBD2. CDR1 MDHEN and CDR2 SYDVKM come from the germline V gene. J gave up 5 bases and V 5 bases, and 12 bases lay outside the gene matches. The CDR3 is 16 residues long. Here the CDR3 reads CASSPQRAGGRDTQYF. CDR3 DNA sequence: TGTGCCAGCAGTCCCCAACGGGCGGGAGGAAGAGATACGCAGTATTTT.

V and J are TRBV5-6 and TRBJ2-7; 7 bases map to TRBD1. CDR1 is SGHDT and CDR2 is YYEEEE in the germline V gene. After removal of 0 bases from V and 5 bases from J, the junction contained 8 bases not matched to a gene. The CDR3 totals 15 residues. The CDR3 nucleotides read TGTGCCAGCAGCTTGGCAGGGGGAGTCCCCCACGAGCAGTACTTC. Protein product: CASSLAGGVPHEQYF.

This sequence joins TRBV29-1 and TRBJ2-3; TRBD1 might be the D (5 bases). Germline V lookup: CDR1 SQVTM, CDR2 ANQGSEA. CDR3 length equals 11 residues. Between the trimmed V and J ends, which lost 6 bases and 8 bases, there was a span of 12 bases. For the CDR3, the DNA is TGCAGCGTACAGGACCTGAGTACGCAGTATTTT. It encodes CSVQDLSTQYF.

This chain connects TRBV27 to TRBJ2-7; 10 bases match TRBD1. CDR3 length equals 16 residues. Germline V gene lookup returns CDR1 MNHEY and CDR2 SMNVEV (reference sequence). The ends lost 5 bases at V and 2 bases at J; junction bases unmatched: 9. DNA of the CDR3: TGTGCCAGCAGTCCCCACGGACAGGGGGACCCCTACGAGCAGTACTTC. This gives the protein CASSPHGQGDPYEQYF.

This chain connects TRBV14 to TRBJ2-1; TRBD2 matches at 9 bases. CDR3 length: 16 amino acids. CDR1 and CDR2 (germline): SGHDN, FVKESK. The V segment lost 1 base and the J segment 8 bases; nucleotides outside the gene matches: 9. DNA of the CDR3: TGTGCCAGCAGCCAAGTCCCTAGCGGGATAGTCTATGAGCAGTTCTTC. Translating it yields CASSQVPSGIVYEQFF.

The chain combines TRBV7-2 with TRBJ2-1; 9 bases align to TRBD1. Losses at the gene ends were 4 bases for V and 7 bases for J; bases not matched to a gene: 2. The CDR3 is 13 residues long. The V gene's germline CDR1 is SGHTA and CDR2 FQGNSA. The CDR3: CASSSGTGNEQFF. In DNA form, the CDR3 reads TGTGCCAGCAGCTCTGGGACAGGGAATGAGCAGTTCTTC. Full variable domain (outside the CDR3, taken from reference TRBV7-2 and TRBJ2-1): GAGVSQSPSNKVTEKGKDVELRCDPISGHTALYWYRQSLGQGLEFLIYFQGNSAPDKSGLPSDRFSAERTGGSVSTLTIQRTQQEDSAVYLCASSSGTGNEQFFGPGTRLTVL.

Only a few counts were recorded for this clone. The gene calls are TRBV7-2 and TRBJ1-1; D remains unclear. This CDR3 contains 15 residues. The V gene lost 3 bases and the J gene lost 1 base, with 12 bases spanning the gap. Germline CDR1 reads SGHTA; CDR2 reads FQGNSA. CDR3 protein: CASSFWTVGNTEAFF. DNA of the CDR3: TGTGCCAGCAGCTTCTGGACCGTCGGGAACACTGAAGCTTTCTTT.

This clone was counted a few times. This chain connects TRBV7-9 to TRBJ2-1, with TRBD1 as a possible D gene (5 bases). Between the trimmed V and J ends, which lost 5 bases and 3 bases, there was a span of 8 bases. Germline V CDR1 and CDR2: SEHNR, FQNEAQ (reference sequence). CDR3 length: 13 amino acids. CDR3 loop: CASSIGVYNEQFF. Written as DNA, the CDR3 is TGTGCCAGCAGCATAGGGGTCTACAATGAGCAGTTCTTC.